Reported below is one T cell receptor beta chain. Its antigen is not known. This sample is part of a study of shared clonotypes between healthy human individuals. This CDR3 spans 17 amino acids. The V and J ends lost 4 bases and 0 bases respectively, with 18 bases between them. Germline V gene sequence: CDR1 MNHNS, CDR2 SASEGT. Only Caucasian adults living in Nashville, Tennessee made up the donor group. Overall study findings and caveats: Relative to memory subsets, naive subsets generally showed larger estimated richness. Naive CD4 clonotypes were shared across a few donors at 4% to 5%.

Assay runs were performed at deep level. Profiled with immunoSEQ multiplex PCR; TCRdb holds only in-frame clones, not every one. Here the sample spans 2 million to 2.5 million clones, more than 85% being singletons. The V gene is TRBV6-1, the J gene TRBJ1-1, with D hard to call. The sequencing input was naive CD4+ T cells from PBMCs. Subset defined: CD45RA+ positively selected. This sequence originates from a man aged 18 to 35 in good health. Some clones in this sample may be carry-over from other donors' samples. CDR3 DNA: TGTGCCAGCAGTGGAGAATTAGGTGTGAGGCTGAACACTGAAGCTTTCTTT. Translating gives CASSGELGVRLNTEAFF.